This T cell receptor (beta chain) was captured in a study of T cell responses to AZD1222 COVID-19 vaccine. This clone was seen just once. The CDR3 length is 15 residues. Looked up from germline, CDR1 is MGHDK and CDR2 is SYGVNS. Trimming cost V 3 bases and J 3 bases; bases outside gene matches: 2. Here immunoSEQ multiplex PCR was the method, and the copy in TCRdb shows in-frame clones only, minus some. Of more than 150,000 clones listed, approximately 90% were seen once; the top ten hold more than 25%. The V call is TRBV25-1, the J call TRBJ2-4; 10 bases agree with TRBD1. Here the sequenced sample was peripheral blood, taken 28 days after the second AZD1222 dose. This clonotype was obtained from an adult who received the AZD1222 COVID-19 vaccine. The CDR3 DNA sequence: TGTGCCAGCAGTGAGACAGGGGGCGGCAAAAACATTCAGTACTTC. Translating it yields CASSETGGGKNIQYF.